The rows below give T cell receptor beta chains drawn from one sample of a study of T cell responses to AZD1222 COVID-19 vaccine. Produced via immunoSEQ multiplex PCR; TCRdb's table is partial and in-frame only. The sample lists roughly 150,000 clones; around 90% were seen once. The sample consisted of peripheral blood, taken 28 days after the second AZD1222 dose. The receptors originated from an adult who received the AZD1222 COVID-19 vaccine. Both conserved end residues are part of each CDR3. Fields, in order: J gene, V gene, CDR3 length, CDR3 protein.

TRBJ2-1 | TRBV4-1 | 15 | CASSPLEGSYNEQFF
TRBJ2-3 | TRBV12-3/TRBV12-4 | 11 | CATMRTDTQYF
TRBJ2-5 | TRBV5-1 | 15 | CASSPGTGYLETQYF
TRBJ1-2 | TRBV3-1/TRBV3-2 | 16 | CASSHRGGRANYGYTF
TRBJ1-4 | TRBV19 | 15 | CASSTTEATNEKLFF
TRBJ2-1 | TRBV2 | 12 | CASSRARVEQFF
TRBJ2-3 | TRBV2 | 16 | CASSSGLGYSTDTQYF
TRBJ2-2 | TRBV2 | 16 | CASSDGGVTGSGELFF
TRBJ1-6 | TRBV6-1 | 15 | CASTNRDSLNSPLHF
TRBJ2-7 | TRBV11-2 | 13 | CASSLGTTWEQYF
TRBJ2-3 | TRBV30 | 12 | CVWNGGTGTQYF
TRBJ2-7 | TRBV7-2 | 14 | CASSPQGPRTKQYF
TRBJ1-2 | TRBV18 | 15 | CASSRPYRGQYGYTF
TRBJ2-3 | TRBV5-1 | 16 | CASSLGAGASTDTQYF
TRBJ2-7 | TRBV5-1 | 14 | CASSTSGGNYEQYF
TRBJ2-3 | TRBV12-5 | 16 | CASGLGAGTWADTQYF
TRBJ2-5 | TRBV4-1 | 13 | CASKDLGRETQYF
TRBJ2-7 | TRBV5-8 | 12 | CASSHYSYEQYF
TRBJ1-6 | TRBV6-5 | 13 | CASRTESNSPLHF
TRBJ1-2 | TRBV7-8 | 12 | CASSPARYGYTF
TRBJ2-5 | TRBV9 | 11 | CASARGETQYF
TRBJ1-2 | TRBV12-3/TRBV12-4 | 13 | CASSLIRGGGYTF
TRBJ1-1 | TRBV4-1 | 13 | CATGDTLNTEAFF
TRBJ2-5 | TRBV2 | 15 | CASSEGWQYQETQYF
TRBJ1-1 | TRBV7-9 | 15 | CASSLVGGLNTEAFF
TRBJ2-3 | TRBV5-1 | 13 | CASSFQRGDTQYF
TRBJ2-3 | TRBV7-8 | 17 | CASSALGGHRSTDTQYF
TRBJ1-1 | TRBV10-3 | 11 | CATGRDTEAFF
TRBJ2-3 | TRBV5-4 | 14 | CASRLRGGPDTQYF
TRBJ1-2 | TRBV4-2 | 17 | CASSQKSSRGAGYGYTF
TRBJ2-2 | TRBV19 | 17 | CASSTLGRGRLDGELFF
TRBJ1-2 | TRBV10-3 | 11 | CAISDLWGYTF
TRBJ1-5 | TRBV7-2 | 18 | CASSFLHKTGKSNQPQHF
TRBJ2-1 | TRBV18 | 13 | CASSPPGGDEQFF
TRBJ1-2 | TRBV28 | 17 | CASSSLTGRKFENGYTF
TRBJ2-4 | TRBV6-5 | 15 | CASSTTGTSQNIQYF
TRBJ2-1 | TRBV27 | 13 | CASSFNRDNEQFF
TRBJ2-7 | TRBV27 | 13 | CASNRDRGSEQYF
TRBJ1-2 | TRBV19 | 16 | CASTQIWEGMVYGYTF
TRBJ1-1 | TRBV18 | 15 | CASSPTQGSNTEAFF
TRBJ2-3 | TRBV4-1 | 17 | CASSQGWDRVPTDTQYF
TRBJ2-1 | TRBV18 | 16 | CASSKQTGSAGDEQFF
TRBJ2-7 | TRBV19 | 14 | CASSGGLQGYEQYF
TRBJ2-7 | TRBV4-2 | 15 | CASSQYRRGGYEQYF
TRBJ1-2 | TRBV5-6 | 14 | CASSPDRENYGYTF
TRBJ2-7 | TRBV19 | 14 | CASSMVTGDYEQYF
TRBJ2-5 | TRBV27 | 13 | CASSSRDSETQYF
TRBJ1-4 | TRBV25-1 | 13 | CASSAGEWEKLFF
TRBJ2-3 | TRBV9 | 16 | CASSPRLAESTDTQYF
TRBJ2-1 | TRBV4-1 | 19 | CASSADLLAGPGSYNEQFF
TRBJ2-7 | TRBV5-1 | 16 | CASSLATGQGAYEQYF
TRBJ2-1 | TRBV5-1 | 15 | CASSLVPGSYNEQFF
TRBJ2-7 | TRBV7-9 | 15 | CASRKGAPFSYEQYF
TRBJ1-6 | TRBV5-1 | 15 | CASSYTGLWGSPLHF
TRBJ2-7 | TRBV7-2 | 14 | CASSFIQVAYEQYF